This T cell receptor beta chain was sequenced in a study of T-cell memory formation after mild COVID-19. The study's findings and limits: Contracting CD4+ clones were located mainly in CM and EM, and CD8+ clones in EMRA. The authors left the SARS-CoV-2 specificity of second-wave clones peaking on day 37 unconfirmed. Memory from before infection featured some responding clones, which suggests cross-reactive memory joined.

This clonotype was seen many times. Its antigen is as yet unknown. TCRdb re-analysed the 5' RACE reads in MiXCR, keeping a single row per CDR3 protein. The table lists fewer than 150,000 distinct CDR3 sequences, approximately 6.2% of them singletons. Sequencing was carried out using PBMCs or a T cell subset sorted from them (not recorded which). The receptor comes from an adult woman who had mild COVID-19 (a few samples of this study predate the infection). Cell type and time point are not known.

CDR3: CASSLGTGANTEAFF. The CDR3 region has the DNA TGTGCCAGCAGTTTAGGGACAGGGGCGAACACTGAAGCTTTCTTT. The V call is TRBV12-3 or TRBV12-4, the J call TRBJ1-1; TRBD1 matches 9 bases. Trimming at V came to 1 base and at J to 1 base, leaving 1 base not matched to a gene. This CDR3 region has 15 residues.